A single sample is the source of the 2 T cell receptor beta chains below, sequenced in a study of shared clonotypes between healthy human individuals. Only in-frame clones appear in the TCRdb table, and some are missing; sequencing was by immunoSEQ multiplex PCR. Among about 2.3 million clones listed, about 90% were seen once. The sample comprised naive CD4+ T cells from PBMCs. The subset: CD45RA+ positively selected. These receptors all come from a man aged 18-30 years in good health. Some clones in this sample may be carry-over from other donors' samples.

The V call is TRBV5-4, the J call TRBJ2-1, with a weak D call TRBD2 (7 bases). V was trimmed by 1 base and J by 9 bases, leaving 17 bases between them. Germline loops: CDR1 SGHNT, CDR2 YYREEE (reference sequence). The CDR3 is 15 residues long. In DNA form, the CDR3 reads TGTGCCAGCAGCTTGCGAGTGGCAGGGGAGGGTGAGCAGTTCTTC. Protein: CASSLRVAGEGEQFF.

Comment on this clone: Other DNA sequences in the sample encode the same CDR3. The chain is built from TRBV30 and TRBJ2-5; either TRBD1 or TRBD2 may fit D (6 bases each). Trimming pared 2 bases from V and 5 bases from J, leaving 12 bases between. Germline values: CDR1 GTSNPN, CDR2 SVGIG (reference sequence). The CDR3 runs to 13 residues. The CDR3 sequence is CAWSRGAGETQYF. CDR3 coding DNA: TGTGCCTGGAGTAGGGGGGCAGGGGAGACCCAGTACTTC.